The next 9 T cell receptor beta chains were all read from a single sample in a study of T cell responses to AZD1222 COVID-19 vaccine. Assay: immunoSEQ multiplex PCR; the TCRdb copy retains only in-frame clones and omits some. The sample contains 150,000 to 200,000 clones, almost 95% of which appear only once. The sample in question was peripheral blood, obtained on day 0 of AZD1222 vaccination. The receptors were sampled from an adult in good health.

V gene TRBV27 combines with J gene TRBJ2-7, with D uncertain. Germline V lookup: CDR1 MNHEY, CDR2 SMNVEV (reference sequence). V lost 4 bases and J lost 1, with 20 bases in between. The CDR3 is 17 amino acids. CDR3 residues: CASSSVLQKIRSYEQYF. In nucleotides, the CDR3 is TGTGCCAGCAGTTCGGTTTTACAGAAAATTAGGTCCTACGAGCAGTACTTC.

V is TRBV19 and J is TRBJ1-1; unclear D gene. CDR1 and CDR2 (germline): LNHDA, SQIVND (reference sequence). This CDR3 contains 13 residues. V lost 5 bases and J 4 bases, leaving 11 bases between the germline ends. The CDR3 here is CASSSLVRTEAFF. In DNA, the CDR3 is TGTGCCAGTAGTTCCCTCGTACGCACTGAAGCTTTCTTT.

The rearrangement joins TRBV28 to TRBJ1-5; 9 bases align to TRBD1. The CDR3 loop spans 17 amino acids. Germline CDR1 and CDR2: MDHEN and SYDVKM. V was pared by 5 bases and J by 1 base, with 9 bases of the junction left unmatched. CDR3 DNA sequence: TGTGCCAGCAGTGTCCGGACAGGGGCTCTAAGCAATCAGCCCCAGCATTTT. Protein sequence: CASSVRTGALSNQPQHF. The whole variable domain, remainder taken from reference TRBV28 and TRBJ1-5, is DVKVTQSSRYLVKRTGEKVFLECVQDMDHENMFWYRQDPGLGLRLIYFSYDVKMKEKGDIPEGYSVSREKKERFSLILESASTNQTSMYLCASSVRTGALSNQPQHFGDGTRLSIL.

This clone was detected once. The V gene is TRBV6-5, the J gene TRBJ1-3, with D uncertain. With 4 bases removed from V and 2 bases from J, the gap between germline ends came to 9 bases. This CDR3 is 14 amino acids long. CDR1 is MNHEY and CDR2 is SVGAGI in the germline V gene. The DNA of the CDR3 is TGTGCCAGCAGTTCCTCGACAACTGGAAACACCATATATTTT. It translates to CASSSSTTGNTIYF.

J is TRBJ2-6 and V is TRBV5-8; 9 bases match TRBD2. The length of the CDR3 is 18 residues. J was trimmed by 0 bases and V by 4 bases; bases with no gene match: 8. CDR1 and CDR2 from the germline V gene are SGHTS and YDEGEE. CDR3 sequence (DNA): TGTGCCAGCAGCCCCCTAAGCGGGGGGATCTCTGGGGCCAACGTCCTGACTTTC. This gives the protein CASSPLSGGISGANVLTF.

The chain links TRBV30 to TRBJ1-5; D not certain. The length of the CDR3 is 14 residues. V shed 0 bases and J shed 5 bases, with 11 bases lying between them. In germline, CDR1 is GTSNPN, CDR2 SVGIG (reference sequence). As DNA, the CDR3 is TGTGCCTGGAGTGTACAAGGCAGGTATCAGCCCCAGCATTTT. Residues: CAWSVQGRYQPQHF. The full variable domain, in which reference TRBV30 and TRBJ1-5 provide the parts outside the CDR3, is SQTIHQWPATLVQPVGSPLSLECTVEGTSNPNLYWYRQAAGRGLQLLFYSVGIGQISSEVPQNLSASRPQDRQFILSSKKLLLSDSGFYLCAWSVQGRYQPQHFGDGTRLSIL.

The chain carries TRBV6-6 and TRBJ2-1, with TRBD2 matching over 13 bases. Germline CDR1 MNHNY, CDR2 SVGAGI (reference sequence). This CDR3 is built from 19 residues. J gave up 1 base and V 5 bases, and 11 bases lay outside the gene matches. The DNA of the CDR3 is TGTGCCAGCAGTCGGCCGACTAGCGGGGGGCGGGGGTCCTACAATGAGCAGTTCTTC. This encodes CASSRPTSGGRGSYNEQFF.

The CDR3 here is CASSQEWTDSTDTQYF. Written as DNA, the CDR3 is TGCGCCAGCAGCCAAGAATGGACAGATAGCACAGATACGCAGTATTTT. This chain uses TRBV4-3 with TRBJ2-3, with D perhaps TRBD1 (6 bases). CDR3 size: 16 residues. Germline assignment: CDR1 LGHNA and CDR2 YSLEER. V gave up 0 bases and J gave up 0 bases, with 10 bases separating them.

This chain uses TRBV5-8 with TRBJ1-2, with TRBD1 as a possible D gene (5 bases). The ends were cut back, 1 base at V and 6 bases at J, with 13 bases in the middle. From germline, CDR1 is SGHTS and CDR2 YDEGEE. CDR3 length: 14 residues. CDR3 residues: CASSLQGSRDGYTF. As DNA, the CDR3 is TGTGCCAGCAGCTTGCAGGGTTCTCGGGATGGCTACACCTTC.